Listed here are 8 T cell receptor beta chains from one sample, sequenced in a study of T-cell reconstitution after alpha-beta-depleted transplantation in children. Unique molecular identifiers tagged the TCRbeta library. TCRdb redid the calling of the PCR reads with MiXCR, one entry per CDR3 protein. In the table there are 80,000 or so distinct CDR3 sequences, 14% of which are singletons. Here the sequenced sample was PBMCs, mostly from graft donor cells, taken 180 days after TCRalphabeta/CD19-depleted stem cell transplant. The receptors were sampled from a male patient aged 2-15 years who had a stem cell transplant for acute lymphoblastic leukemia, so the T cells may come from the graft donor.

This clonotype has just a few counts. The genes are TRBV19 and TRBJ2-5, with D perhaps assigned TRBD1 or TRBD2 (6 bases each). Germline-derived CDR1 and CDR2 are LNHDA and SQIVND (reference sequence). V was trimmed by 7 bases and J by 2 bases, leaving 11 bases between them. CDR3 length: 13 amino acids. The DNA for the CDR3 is TGTGCCAGTAACCGGGGGCCGCAAGAGACCCAGTACTTC. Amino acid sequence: CASNRGPQETQYF.

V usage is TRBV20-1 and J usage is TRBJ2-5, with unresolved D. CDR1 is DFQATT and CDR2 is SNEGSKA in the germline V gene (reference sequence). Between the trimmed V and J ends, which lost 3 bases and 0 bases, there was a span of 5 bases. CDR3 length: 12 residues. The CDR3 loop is CSASRNQETQYF. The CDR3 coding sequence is TGCAGTGCTAGTCGGAACCAAGAGACCCAGTACTTC.

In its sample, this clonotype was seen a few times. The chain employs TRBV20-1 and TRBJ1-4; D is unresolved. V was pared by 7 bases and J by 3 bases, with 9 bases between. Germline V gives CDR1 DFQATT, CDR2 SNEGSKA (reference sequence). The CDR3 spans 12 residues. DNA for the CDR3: TGCAGTGGCCGGGCCCCTAATGAAAAACTGTTTTTT. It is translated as CSGRAPNEKLFF.

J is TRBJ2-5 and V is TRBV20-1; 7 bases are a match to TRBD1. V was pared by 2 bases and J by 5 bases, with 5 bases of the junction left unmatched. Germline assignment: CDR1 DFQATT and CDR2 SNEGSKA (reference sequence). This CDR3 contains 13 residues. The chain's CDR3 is CSARTGATETQYF. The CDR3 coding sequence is TGCAGTGCTAGAACAGGGGCAACGGAGACCCAGTACTTC.

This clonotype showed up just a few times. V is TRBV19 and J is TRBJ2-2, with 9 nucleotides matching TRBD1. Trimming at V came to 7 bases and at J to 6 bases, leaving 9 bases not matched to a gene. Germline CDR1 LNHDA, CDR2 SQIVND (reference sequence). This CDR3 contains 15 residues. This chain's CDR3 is CASTETTGGAGELFF. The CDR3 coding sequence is TGTGCCAGTACCGAAACGACAGGGGGGGCCGGGGAGCTGTTTTTT.

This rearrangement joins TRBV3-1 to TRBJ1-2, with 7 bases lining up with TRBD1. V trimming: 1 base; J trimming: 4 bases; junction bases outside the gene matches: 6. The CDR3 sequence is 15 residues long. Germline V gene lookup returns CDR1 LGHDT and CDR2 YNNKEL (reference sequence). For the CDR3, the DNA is TGTGCCAGCAGCCAAGTTAGAGGGGGCGCCTATGGCTACACCTTC. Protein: CASSQVRGGAYGYTF.

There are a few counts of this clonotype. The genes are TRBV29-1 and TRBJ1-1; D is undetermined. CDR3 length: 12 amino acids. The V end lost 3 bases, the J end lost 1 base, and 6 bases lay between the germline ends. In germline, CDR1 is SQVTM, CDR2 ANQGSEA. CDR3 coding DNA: TGCAGCGTTGAGAGCGGGAACACTGAAGCTTTCTTT. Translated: CSVESGNTEAFF.

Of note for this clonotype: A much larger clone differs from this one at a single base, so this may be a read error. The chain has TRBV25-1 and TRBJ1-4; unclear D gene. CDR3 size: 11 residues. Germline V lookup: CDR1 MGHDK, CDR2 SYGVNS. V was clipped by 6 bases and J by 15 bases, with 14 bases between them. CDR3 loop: CASSDQLKMFF. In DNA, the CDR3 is TGTGCCAGCAGCGACCAGTTGAAAATGTTTTTT.